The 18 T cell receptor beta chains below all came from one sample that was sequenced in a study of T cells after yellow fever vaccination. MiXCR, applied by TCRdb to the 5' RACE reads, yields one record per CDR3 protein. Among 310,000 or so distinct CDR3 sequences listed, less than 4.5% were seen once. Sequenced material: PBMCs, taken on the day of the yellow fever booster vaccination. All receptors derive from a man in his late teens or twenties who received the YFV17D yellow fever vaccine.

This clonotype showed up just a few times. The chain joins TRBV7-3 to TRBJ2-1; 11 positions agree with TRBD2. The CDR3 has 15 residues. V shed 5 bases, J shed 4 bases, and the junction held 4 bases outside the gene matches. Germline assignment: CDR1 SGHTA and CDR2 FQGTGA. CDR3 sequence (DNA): TGTGCCAGCAGCGTTACTAGCGGGAGATACAATGAGCAGTTCTTC. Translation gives CASSVTSGRYNEQFF.

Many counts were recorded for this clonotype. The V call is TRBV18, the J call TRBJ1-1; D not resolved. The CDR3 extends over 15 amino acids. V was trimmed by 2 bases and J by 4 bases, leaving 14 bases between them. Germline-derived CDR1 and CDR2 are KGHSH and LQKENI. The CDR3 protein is CASSPNEGYFTEAFF. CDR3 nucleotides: TGTGCCAGCTCACCAAATGAAGGGTACTTCACTGAAGCTTTCTTT.

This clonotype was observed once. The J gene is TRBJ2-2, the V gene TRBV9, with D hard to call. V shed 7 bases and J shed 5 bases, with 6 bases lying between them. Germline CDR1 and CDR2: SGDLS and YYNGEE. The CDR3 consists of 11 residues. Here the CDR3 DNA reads TGTGCCAGCTGCTATACCGGGGAGCTGTTTTTT. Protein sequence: CASCYTGELFF.

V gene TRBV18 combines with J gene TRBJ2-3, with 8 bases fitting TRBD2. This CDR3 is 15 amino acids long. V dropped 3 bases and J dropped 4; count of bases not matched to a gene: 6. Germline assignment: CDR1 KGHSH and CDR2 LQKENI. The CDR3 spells CASSPLGGGPDTQYF. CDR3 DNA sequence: TGTGCCAGCTCACCTCTCGGGGGGGGTCCAGATACGCAGTATTTT.

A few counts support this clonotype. The CDR3 region is CASPGSPGYV. The CDR3 region has the DNA TGTGCCAGCCCGGGCAGCCCGGGGTACGTC. The chain combines TRBV21-1 with TRBJ2-7; no DNA check was done on the table's D call, TRBD1. TRBV21-1 is labeled a pseudogene. CDR3 size: 10 residues.

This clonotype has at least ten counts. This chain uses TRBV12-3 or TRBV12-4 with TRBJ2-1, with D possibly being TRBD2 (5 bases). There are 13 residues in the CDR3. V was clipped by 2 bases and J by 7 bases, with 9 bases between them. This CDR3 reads CASSLRERNEQFF. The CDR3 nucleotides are TGTGCCAGCAGTTTACGGGAACGGAATGAGCAGTTCTTC.

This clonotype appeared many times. The CDR3 DNA follows: TGCGCCAGCAGCCGGCCAGGGACCCAATACCAAGCTTTCTTT. Its protein product is CASSRPGTQYQAFF. This chain joins TRBV5-1 and TRBJ1-1, with D maybe TRBD1 (5 bases). Germline V gene data show CDR1 as SGHRS and CDR2 as YFSETQ. This CDR3 contains 14 residues. Trimming took off 4 bases at V and 9 bases at J, with 19 bases between the two ends.

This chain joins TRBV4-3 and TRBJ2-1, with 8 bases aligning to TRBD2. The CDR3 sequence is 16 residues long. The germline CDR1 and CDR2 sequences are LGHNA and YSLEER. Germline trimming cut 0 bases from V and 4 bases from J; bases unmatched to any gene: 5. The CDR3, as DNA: TGCGCCAGCAGCCAAGATCCGGGGGGGGCTTACAATGAGCAGTTCTTC. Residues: CASSQDPGGAYNEQFF.

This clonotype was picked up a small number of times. The CDR3: CASSPPSEDTGELFF. For the CDR3, the DNA is TGTGCCAGCTCACCACCTTCCGAAGACACCGGGGAGCTGTTTTTT. J is TRBJ2-2 and V is TRBV18; no clear D gene. Germline V lookup: CDR1 KGHSH, CDR2 LQKENI. Trimming removed 0 bases at V and 3 bases at J, with 8 bases between. This CDR3 comprises 15 residues.

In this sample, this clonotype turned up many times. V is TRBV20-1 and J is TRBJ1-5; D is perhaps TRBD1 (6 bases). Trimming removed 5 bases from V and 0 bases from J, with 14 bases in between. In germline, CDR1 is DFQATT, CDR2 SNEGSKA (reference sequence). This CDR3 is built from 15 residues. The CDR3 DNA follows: TGCAGTGCTTACCGCGGGACATCTAGCAATCAGCCCCAGCATTTT. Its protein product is CSAYRGTSSNQPQHF.

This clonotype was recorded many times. The CDR3 is CASRPRAGNGYTF. In DNA, the CDR3 is TGTGCCAGCAGACCTAGGGCAGGGAATGGCTACACCTTC. V is TRBV7-8 and J is TRBJ1-2; possible D gene TRBD1, 5 bases. Trimming removed 6 bases at V and 6 bases at J, with 14 bases between. This CDR3 comprises 13 residues. CDR1 and CDR2 from the germline V gene are SGHVS and FQNEAQ.

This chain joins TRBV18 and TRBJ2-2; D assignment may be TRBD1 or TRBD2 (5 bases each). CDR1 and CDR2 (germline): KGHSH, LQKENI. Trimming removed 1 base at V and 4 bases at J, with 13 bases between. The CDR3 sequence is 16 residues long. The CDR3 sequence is CASSPLFGGSTGELFF. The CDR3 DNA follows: TGTGCCAGCTCACCACTTTTTGGGGGATCCACCGGGGAGCTGTTTTTT.

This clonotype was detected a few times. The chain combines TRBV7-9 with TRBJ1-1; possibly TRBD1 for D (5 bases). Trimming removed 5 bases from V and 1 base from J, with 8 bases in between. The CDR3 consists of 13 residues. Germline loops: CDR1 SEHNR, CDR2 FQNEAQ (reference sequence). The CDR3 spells CASSTDRNTEAFF. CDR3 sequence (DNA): TGTGCCAGCAGCACCGACAGGAACACTGAAGCTTTCTTT.

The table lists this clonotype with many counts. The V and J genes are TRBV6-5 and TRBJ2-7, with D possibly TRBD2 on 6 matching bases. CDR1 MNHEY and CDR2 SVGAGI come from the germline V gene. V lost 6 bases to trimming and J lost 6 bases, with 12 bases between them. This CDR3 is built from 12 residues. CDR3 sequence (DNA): TGTGCCAGCAGGGAGCGGCGGGGCGAGCAGTACTTC. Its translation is CASRERRGEQYF.

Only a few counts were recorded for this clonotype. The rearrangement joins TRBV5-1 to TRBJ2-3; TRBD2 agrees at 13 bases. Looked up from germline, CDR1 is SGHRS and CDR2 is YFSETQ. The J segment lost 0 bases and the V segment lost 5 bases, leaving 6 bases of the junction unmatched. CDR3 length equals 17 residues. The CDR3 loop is CASRGTSGESSTDTQYF. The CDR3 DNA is TGCGCCAGCAGGGGGACTAGCGGGGAGTCTAGCACAGATACGCAGTATTTT.

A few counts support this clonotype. This chain's CDR3 is CASSLGADLGQYV. CDR3 bases: TGTGCCAGCAGCTTGGGAGCGGACCTGGGGCAGTACGTC. This chain links TRBV11-2 with TRBJ2-7; TRBD2 is a possible D gene (5 bases). The CDR3 is 13 residues long. The germline V gene encodes CDR1 SGHAT and CDR2 FQNNGV. Trimming shortened V by 3 bases and J by 9 bases, and 15 bases separated the two germline ends.

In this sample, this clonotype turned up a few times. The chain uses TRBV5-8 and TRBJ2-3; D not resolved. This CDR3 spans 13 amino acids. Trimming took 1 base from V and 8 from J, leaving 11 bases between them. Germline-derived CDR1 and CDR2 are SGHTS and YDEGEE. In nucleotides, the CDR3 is TGTGCCAGCAGCTTGATCGCGACCGGTACGCAGTATTTT. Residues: CASSLIATGTQYF.

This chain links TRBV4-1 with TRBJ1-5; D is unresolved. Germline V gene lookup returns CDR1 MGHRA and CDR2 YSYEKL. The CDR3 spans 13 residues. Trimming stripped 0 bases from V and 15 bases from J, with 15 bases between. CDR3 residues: CASSQEPTGPSHF. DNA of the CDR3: TGCGCCAGCAGCCAAGAGCCTACCGGACCTTCGCATTTT.